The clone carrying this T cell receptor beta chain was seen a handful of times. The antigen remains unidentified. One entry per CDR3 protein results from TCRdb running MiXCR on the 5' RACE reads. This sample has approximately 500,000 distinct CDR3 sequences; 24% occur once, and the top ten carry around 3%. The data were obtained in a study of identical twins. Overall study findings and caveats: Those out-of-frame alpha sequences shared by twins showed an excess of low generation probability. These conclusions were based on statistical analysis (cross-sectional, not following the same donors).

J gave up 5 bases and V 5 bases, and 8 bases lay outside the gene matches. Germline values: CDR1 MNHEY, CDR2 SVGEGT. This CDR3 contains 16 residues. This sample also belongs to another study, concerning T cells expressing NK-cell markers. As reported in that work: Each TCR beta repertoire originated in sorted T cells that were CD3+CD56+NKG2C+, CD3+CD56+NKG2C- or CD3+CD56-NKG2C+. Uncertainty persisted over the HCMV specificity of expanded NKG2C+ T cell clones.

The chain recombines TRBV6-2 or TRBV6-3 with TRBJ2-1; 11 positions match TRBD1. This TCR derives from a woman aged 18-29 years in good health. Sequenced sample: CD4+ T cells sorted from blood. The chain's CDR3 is CASSPGTGGIHNEQFF. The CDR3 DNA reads TGTGCCAGCAGTCCCGGGACAGGGGGAATCCACAATGAGCAGTTCTTC.